Listed below are T cell receptor beta chains from one sample, sequenced in a study of blood T cell repertoires in COVID-19. The protocol was immunoSEQ multiplex PCR, while the TCRdb copy is restricted to in-frame clones and leaves out a portion. Of some 300,000 clones detected, 88% appear once; the ten largest clones hold around 2%. The sample taken for sequencing was PBMCs or T cells enriched from blood (not recorded which). The receptors were sampled from a woman aged 55-69 years in a cohort exposed to, infected with or recovered from COVID-19 (not recorded which). Both conserved end residues are part of each CDR3. D genes are given only for firm matches. Size tells how often a clone was seen (once, few, many) or the class of an expanded clone, and some rows leave it out.

TRBJ2-3 . TRBD2 TRBV28 CASSFWRELSTDTQYF TGTGCCAGCAGTTTTTGGCGGGAGCTTTCCACAGATACGCAGTATTTT
TRBJ1-3 . . TRBV5-1 CASSGAGSGNTIYF TGCGCCAGCAGCGGGGCGGGATCTGGAAACACCATATATTTT
TRBJ2-1 . TRBD2 TRBV7-6 CASKDSGNNEQFF TGTGCCAGCAAGGATAGCGGGAACAATGAGCAGTTCTTC
TRBJ2-3 . TRBD2 TRBV7-9 CASSPPGGAGDTQYF TGTGCCAGCAGCCCCCCGGGGGGTGCCGGAGATACGCAGTATTTT
TRBJ2-1 . TRBD2 TRBV19 CASNSGRRLQYEQFF TGTGCCAGTAATAGCGGGAGAAGGCTACAATATGAGCAGTTCTTC
TRBJ2-3 . . TRBV3-1/TRBV3-2 CASSQGFGLYTDTQYF TGTGCCAGCAGCCAGGGTTTCGGACTTTACACAGATACGCAGTATTTT
TRBJ1-5 once . TRBV4-2 CASSRSGDQPQHF TGTGCCAGCAGCCGGTCGGGGGACCAGCCCCAGCATTTT
TRBJ1-3 . . TRBV5-1 CASSPFGVGQGGAGNTIYF TGCGCCAGCAGCCCATTCGGGGTGGGGCAGGGAGGCGCTGGAAACACCATATATTTT
TRBJ2-3 . . TRBV24-1 CATSSAEPSTDTQYF TGTGCCACCAGTAGTGCGGAACCTAGCACAGATACGCAGTATTTT
TRBJ2-7 . TRBD1 TRBV24-1 CATSDATGGGSYEQYF TGTGCCACCAGTGATGCCACAGGGGGTGGATCCTACGAGCAGTACTTC
TRBJ2-3 . TRBD2 TRBV7-2 CASSLAGGWADTQYF TGTGCCAGCAGCTTAGCCGGGGGGTGGGCAGATACGCAGTATTTT
TRBJ2-1 . TRBD1 TRBV10-3 CAISESGGLNEQFF TGTGCCATCAGTGAGTCAGGGGGCTTGAATGAGCAGTTCTTC
TRBJ2-3 . TRBD1 TRBV7-9 CASSPTGGFEGNTQYF TGTGCCAGCAGTCCTACAGGGGGGTTTGAGGGGAATACGCAGTATTTT
TRBJ1-2 . TRBD1 TRBV7-9 CASSLARDRDYGYTF TGTGCCAGCAGCTTAGCAAGGGACAGGGACTATGGCTACACCTTC
TRBJ1-1 . . TRBV6-5 CASTGLNTEAFF TGTGCCAGCACTGGGCTGAACACTGAAGCTTTCTTT
TRBJ1-2 . TRBD1 TRBV5-4 CASSLGGGVDGYTF TGTGCCAGCAGCTTAGGGGGCGGGGTGGATGGCTACACCTTC
TRBJ2-1 . TRBD1 TRBV7-2 CASSRGQGAGEQFF TGTGCCAGCAGCCGGGGACAGGGGGCAGGTGAGCAGTTCTTC
TRBJ1-2 . TRBD1 TRBV6-5 CASSYSTGERDYGYTF TGTGCCAGCAGTTACTCGACAGGGGAGAGGGACTATGGCTACACCTTC
TRBJ1-2 . . TRBV7-2 CASSRRGYGYTF TGTGCCAGCAGCAGGAGGGGCTATGGCTACACCTTC
TRBJ2-6 . . TRBV19 CASSMPGSGANVLTF TGTGCCAGTAGTATGCCGGGATCCGGGGCCAACGTCCTGACTTTC
TRBJ2-1 . . TRBV2 CASIPNLASNEQFF TGTGCCAGCATCCCAAATCTAGCAAGCAATGAGCAGTTCTTC
TRBJ1-1 . . TRBV2 CASTRVTEAFF TGTGCCAGCACCCGGGTCACTGAAGCTTTCTTT
TRBJ2-1 . . TRBV24-1 CATSGGGSSYNEQFF TGTGCCACCAGTGGGGGGGGCAGTTCCTACAATGAGCAGTTCTTC
TRBJ1-5 . . TRBV20-1 CSASSERNQPQHF TGCAGTGCTAGTTCCGAGCGCAATCAGCCCCAGCATTTT
TRBJ2-3 . . TRBV18 CASSPGSNSRTDTQYF TGTGCCAGCTCACCAGGTAGTAACTCCCGCACAGATACGCAGTATTTT
TRBJ2-2 . . TRBV7-8 CASSSRGRQNIGELFF TGTGCCAGCAGTTCCCGAGGCCGACAGAACATCGGGGAGCTGTTTTTT
TRBJ2-7 . TRBD2 TRBV18 CASSPQTSGRTDEQYF TGTGCCAGCTCACCGCAGACTAGCGGGAGAACGGACGAGCAGTACTTC
TRBJ1-5 . TRBD1 TRBV6-2/TRBV6-3 CASSLRTGIFVSNQPQHF TGTGCCAGCAGCCTTCGGACAGGGATATTTGTTAGCAATCAGCCCCAGCATTTT
TRBJ2-1 . TRBD1 TRBV5-6 CASSLRDRGLYNEQFF TGTGCCAGCAGCTTGCGGGACAGGGGCCTGTACAATGAGCAGTTCTTC
TRBJ2-7 few TRBD1 TRBV5-1 CASRIDRGGYEQYF TGCGCCAGCAGGATCGACAGGGGGGGATACGAGCAGTACTTC
TRBJ2-2 . TRBD2 TRBV18 CASSPRLAGAVDTGELFF TGTGCCAGCTCACCACGACTAGCGGGAGCTGTGGACACCGGGGAGCTGTTTTTT
TRBJ1-4 . . TRBV6-5 CASSYSQGRNEKLFF TGTGCCAGCAGTTACTCTCAGGGGCGGAATGAAAAACTGTTTTTT